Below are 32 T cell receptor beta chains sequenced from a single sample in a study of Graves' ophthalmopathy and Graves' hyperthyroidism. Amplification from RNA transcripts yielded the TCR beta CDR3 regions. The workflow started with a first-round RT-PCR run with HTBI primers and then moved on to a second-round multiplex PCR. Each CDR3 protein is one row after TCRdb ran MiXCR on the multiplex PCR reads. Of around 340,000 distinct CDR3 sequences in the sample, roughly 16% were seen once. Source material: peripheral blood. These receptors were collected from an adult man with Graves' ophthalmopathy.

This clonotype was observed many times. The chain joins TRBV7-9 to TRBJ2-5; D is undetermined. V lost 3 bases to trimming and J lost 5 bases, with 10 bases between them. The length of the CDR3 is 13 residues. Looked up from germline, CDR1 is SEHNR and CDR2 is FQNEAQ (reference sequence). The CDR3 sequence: CASSLQTGETQYF. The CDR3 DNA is TGTGCCAGCAGCTTGCAGACTGGGGAGACCCAGTACTTC.

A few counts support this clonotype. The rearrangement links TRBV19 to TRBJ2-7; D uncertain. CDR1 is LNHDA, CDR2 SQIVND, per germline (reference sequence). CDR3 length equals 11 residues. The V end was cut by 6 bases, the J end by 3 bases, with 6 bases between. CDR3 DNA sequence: TGTGCCAGTAGGCAGGTCTACGAGCAGTACTTC. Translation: CASRQVYEQYF.

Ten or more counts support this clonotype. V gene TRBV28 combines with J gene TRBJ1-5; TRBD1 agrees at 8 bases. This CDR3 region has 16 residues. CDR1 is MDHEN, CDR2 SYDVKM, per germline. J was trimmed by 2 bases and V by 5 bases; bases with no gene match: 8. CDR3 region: CASSDRAGGRNQPQHF. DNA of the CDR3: TGTGCCAGCAGTGATAGGGCAGGGGGCCGCAATCAGCCCCAGCATTTT.

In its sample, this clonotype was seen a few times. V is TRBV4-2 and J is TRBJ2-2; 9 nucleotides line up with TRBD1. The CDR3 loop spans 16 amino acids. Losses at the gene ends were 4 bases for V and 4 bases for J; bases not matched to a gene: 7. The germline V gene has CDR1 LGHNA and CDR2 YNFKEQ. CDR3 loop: CASSPGQGTGTGELFF. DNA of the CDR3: TGTGCCAGCAGCCCAGGACAGGGGACGGGCACCGGGGAGCTGTTTTTT.

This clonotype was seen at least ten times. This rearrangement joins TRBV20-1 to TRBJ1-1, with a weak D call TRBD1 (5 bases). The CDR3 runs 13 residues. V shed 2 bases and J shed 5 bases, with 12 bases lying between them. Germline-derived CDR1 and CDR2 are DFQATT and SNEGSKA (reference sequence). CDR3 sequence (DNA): TGCAGTGCTAGAATTACCGGGGGGACTGAAGCTTTCTTT. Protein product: CSARITGGTEAFF.

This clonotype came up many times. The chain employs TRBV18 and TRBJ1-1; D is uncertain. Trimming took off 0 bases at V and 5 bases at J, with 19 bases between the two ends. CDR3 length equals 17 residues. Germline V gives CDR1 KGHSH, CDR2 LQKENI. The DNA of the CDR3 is TGTGCCAGCTCACCACCACTCAGAAGCACCCGAGGGACTGAAGCTTTCTTT. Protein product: CASSPPLRSTRGTEAFF.

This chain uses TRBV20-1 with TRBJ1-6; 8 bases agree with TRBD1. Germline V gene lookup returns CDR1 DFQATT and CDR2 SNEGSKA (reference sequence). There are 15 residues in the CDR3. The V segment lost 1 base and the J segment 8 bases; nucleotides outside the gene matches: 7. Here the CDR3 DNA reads TGCAGTGCTAGAGCAGGGGGCATTTTTGATTCACCCCTCCACTTT. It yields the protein CSARAGGIFDSPLHF.

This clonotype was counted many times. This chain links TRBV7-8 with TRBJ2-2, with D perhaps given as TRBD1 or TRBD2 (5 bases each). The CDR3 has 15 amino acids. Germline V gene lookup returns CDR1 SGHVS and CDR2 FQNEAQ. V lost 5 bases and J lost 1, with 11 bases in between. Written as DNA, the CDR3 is TGTGCCAGCAGCCCCGGGACCCAGAACACCGGGGAGCTGTTTTTT. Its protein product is CASSPGTQNTGELFF.

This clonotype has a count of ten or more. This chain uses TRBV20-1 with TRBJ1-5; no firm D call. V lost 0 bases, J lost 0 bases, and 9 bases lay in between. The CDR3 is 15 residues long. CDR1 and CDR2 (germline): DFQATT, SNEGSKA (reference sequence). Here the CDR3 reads CSARDFRNSNQPQHF. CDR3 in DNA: TGCAGTGCTAGAGATTTTAGGAATAGCAATCAGCCCCAGCATTTT.

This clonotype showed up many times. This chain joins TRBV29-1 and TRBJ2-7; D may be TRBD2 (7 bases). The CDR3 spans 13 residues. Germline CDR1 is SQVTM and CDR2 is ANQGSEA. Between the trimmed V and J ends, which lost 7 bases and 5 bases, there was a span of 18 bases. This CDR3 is CSALGRGLDEQYF. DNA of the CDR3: TGCAGCGCTCTAGGGCGGGGGCTCGACGAGCAGTACTTC.

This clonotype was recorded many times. In nucleotides, the CDR3 is TGTGCCTGGAGTGTGATACATTCAACTAACTATGGCTACACCTTC. Its translation is CAWSVIHSTNYGYTF. The V and J genes are TRBV30 and TRBJ1-2; the D is unclear. From germline, CDR1 is GTSNPN and CDR2 SVGIG (reference sequence). CDR3 length: 15 residues. V was cut by 0 bases and J by 0 bases, with 11 bases left in between.

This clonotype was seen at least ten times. CDR3 in amino acids: CASSFSGGGETQYF. CDR3 DNA sequence: TGTGCCAGCAGCTTCAGCGGGGGTGGCGAGACCCAGTACTTC. V usage is TRBV11-2 and J usage is TRBJ2-5; 8 bases are a match to TRBD2. V shed 3 bases, J shed 5 bases, and the junction held 5 bases outside the gene matches. Germline V gene data show CDR1 as SGHAT and CDR2 as FQNNGV. This CDR3 has 14 residues.

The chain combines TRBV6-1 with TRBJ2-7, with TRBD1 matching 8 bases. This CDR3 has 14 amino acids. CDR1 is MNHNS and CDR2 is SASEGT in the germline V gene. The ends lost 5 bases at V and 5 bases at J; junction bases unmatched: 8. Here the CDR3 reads CASSRGQGRNEQYF. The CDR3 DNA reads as TGTGCCAGCAGTCGCGGACAGGGAAGAAACGAGCAGTACTTC.

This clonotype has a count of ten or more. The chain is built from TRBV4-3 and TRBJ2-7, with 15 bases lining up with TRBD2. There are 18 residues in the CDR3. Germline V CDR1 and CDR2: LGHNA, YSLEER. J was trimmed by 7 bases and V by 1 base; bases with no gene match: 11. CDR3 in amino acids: CASSQGTSGGVVGREQYF. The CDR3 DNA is TGCGCCAGCAGCCAAGGGACTAGCGGGGGGGTTGTCGGACGGGAGCAGTACTTC.

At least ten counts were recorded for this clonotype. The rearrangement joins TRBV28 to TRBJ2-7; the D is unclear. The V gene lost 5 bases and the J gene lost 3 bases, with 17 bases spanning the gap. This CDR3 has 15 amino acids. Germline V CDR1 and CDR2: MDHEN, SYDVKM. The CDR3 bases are TGTGCCAGCAGTGTCTGGGGATCCCAAGGCTACGAGCAGTACTTC. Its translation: CASSVWGSQGYEQYF.

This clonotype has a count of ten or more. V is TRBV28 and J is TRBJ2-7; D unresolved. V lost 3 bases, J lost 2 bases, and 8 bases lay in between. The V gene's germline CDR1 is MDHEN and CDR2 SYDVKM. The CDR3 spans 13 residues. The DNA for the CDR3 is TGTGCCAGCAGTTTCCTGGGCCCCTACGAGCAGTACTTC. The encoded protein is CASSFLGPYEQYF.

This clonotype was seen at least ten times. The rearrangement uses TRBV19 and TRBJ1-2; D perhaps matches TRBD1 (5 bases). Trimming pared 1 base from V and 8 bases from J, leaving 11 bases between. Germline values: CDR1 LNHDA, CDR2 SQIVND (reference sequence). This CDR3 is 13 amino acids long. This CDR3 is CASSIVGRDGYTF. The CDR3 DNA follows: TGTGCCAGTAGTATAGTGGGCAGGGACGGCTACACCTTC.

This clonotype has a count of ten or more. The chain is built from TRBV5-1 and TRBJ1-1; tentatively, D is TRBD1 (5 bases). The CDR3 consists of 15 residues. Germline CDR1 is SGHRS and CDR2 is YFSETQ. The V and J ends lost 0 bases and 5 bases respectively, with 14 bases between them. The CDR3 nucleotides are TGCGCCAGCAGCTTGGTGTTGGGGGAAAAGACTGAAGCTTTCTTT. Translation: CASSLVLGEKTEAFF.

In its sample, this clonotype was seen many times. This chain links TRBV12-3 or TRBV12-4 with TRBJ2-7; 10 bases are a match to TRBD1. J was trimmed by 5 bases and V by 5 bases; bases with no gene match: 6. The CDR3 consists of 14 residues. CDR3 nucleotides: TGTGCCAGCAGTCCCGGGACAGGGGAGCACGAGCAGTACTTC. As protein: CASSPGTGEHEQYF.

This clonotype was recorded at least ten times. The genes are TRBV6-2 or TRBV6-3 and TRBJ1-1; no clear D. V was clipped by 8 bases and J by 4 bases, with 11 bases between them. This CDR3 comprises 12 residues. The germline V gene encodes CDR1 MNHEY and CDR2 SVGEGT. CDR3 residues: CASSLGITEAFF. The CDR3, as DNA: TGTGCCAGCTCCTTGGGGATCACTGAAGCTTTCTTT.

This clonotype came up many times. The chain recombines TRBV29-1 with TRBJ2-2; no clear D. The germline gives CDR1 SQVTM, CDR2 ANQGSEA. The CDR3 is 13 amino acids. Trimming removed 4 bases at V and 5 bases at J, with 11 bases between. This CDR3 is CSVVSHFTGELFF. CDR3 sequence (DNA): TGCAGCGTTGTATCCCATTTTACCGGGGAGCTGTTTTTT.

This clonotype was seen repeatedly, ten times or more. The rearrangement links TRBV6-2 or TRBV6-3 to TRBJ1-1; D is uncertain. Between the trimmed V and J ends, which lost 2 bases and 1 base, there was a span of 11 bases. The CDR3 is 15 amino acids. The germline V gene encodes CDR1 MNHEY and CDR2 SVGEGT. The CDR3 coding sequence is TGTGCCAGCAGTTACGTCGGGAATTGGAACACTGAAGCTTTCTTT. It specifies CASSYVGNWNTEAFF.

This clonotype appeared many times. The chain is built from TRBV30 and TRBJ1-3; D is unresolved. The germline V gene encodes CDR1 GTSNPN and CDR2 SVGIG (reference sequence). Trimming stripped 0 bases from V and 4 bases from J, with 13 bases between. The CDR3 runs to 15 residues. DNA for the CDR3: TGTGCCTGGAGTGTAGTCGGGCTAGCGGGAAACACCATATATTTT. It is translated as CAWSVVGLAGNTIYF.

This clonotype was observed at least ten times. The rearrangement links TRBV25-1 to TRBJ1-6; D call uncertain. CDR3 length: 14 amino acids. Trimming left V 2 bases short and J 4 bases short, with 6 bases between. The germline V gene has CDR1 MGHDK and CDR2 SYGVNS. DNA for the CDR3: TGTGCCAGCAGTGAACACGGGTATAATTCACCCCTCCACTTT. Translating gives CASSEHGYNSPLHF.

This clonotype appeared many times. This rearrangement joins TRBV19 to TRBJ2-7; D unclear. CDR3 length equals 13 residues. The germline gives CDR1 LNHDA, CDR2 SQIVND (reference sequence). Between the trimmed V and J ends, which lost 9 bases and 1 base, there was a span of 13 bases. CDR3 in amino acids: CASRPAGSYEQYF. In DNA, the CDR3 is TGTGCCAGCCGTCCGGCAGGATCCTACGAGCAGTACTTC.

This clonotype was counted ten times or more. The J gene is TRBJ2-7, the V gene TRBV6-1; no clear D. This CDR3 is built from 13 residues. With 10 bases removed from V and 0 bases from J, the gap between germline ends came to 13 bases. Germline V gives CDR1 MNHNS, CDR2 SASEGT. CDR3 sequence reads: CATHTELSYEQYF. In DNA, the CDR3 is TGTGCCACCCACACAGAACTCTCCTACGAGCAGTACTTC.

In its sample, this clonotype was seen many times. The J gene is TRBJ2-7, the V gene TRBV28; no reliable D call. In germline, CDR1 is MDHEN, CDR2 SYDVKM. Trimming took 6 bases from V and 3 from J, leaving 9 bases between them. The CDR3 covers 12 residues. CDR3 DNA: TGTGCCAGCAGCAACACCTTCTACGAGCAGTACTTC. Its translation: CASSNTFYEQYF.

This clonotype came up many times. CDR3 nucleotide sequence: TGTGCCAGCAGCTTACTGGCTAGCTCCTACGAGCAGTACTTC. It is translated as CASSLLASSYEQYF. The chain employs TRBV7-9 and TRBJ2-7; D unclear. Germline lookup yields CDR1 SEHNR and CDR2 FQNEAQ (reference sequence). The ends were cut back, 2 bases at V and 0 bases at J, with 8 bases in the middle. This CDR3 spans 14 amino acids.

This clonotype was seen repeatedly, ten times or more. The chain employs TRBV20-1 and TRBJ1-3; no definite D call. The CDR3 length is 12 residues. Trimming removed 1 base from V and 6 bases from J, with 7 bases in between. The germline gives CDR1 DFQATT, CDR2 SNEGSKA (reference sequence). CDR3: CSARGLVNTIYF. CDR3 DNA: TGCAGTGCTAGAGGGCTTGTAAACACCATATATTTT.

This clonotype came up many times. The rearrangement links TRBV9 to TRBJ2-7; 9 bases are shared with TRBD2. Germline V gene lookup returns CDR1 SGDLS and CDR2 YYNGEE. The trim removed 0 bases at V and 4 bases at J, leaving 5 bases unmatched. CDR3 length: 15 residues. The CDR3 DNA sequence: TGTGCCAGCAGCGTAGCGTCTAGCGGGATATACGAGCAGTACTTC. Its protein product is CASSVASSGIYEQYF.

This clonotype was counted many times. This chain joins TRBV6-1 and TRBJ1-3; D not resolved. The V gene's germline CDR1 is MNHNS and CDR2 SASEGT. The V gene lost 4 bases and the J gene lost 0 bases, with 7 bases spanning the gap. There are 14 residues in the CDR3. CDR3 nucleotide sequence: TGTGCCAGCAGTGTGCGGGCCTCTGGAAACACCATATATTTT. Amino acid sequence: CASSVRASGNTIYF.

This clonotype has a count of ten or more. This CDR3 reads CAWSVQGTGELFF. The CDR3 coding sequence is TGTGCCTGGAGTGTACAAGGGACCGGGGAGCTGTTTTTT. V gene TRBV30 combines with J gene TRBJ2-2; D is uncertain. From germline, CDR1 is GTSNPN and CDR2 SVGIG (reference sequence). Trimming pared 0 bases from V and 5 bases from J, leaving 7 bases between. The CDR3 extends over 13 amino acids.